A single sample gave rise to the 17 T cell receptor beta chains below, sequenced in a study of regulatory T cells in long-lasting Graves disease. Building the TCR beta libraries relied on iRepertoire HTBI primers, and CDR3 regions underwent Arm-PCR. One entry per CDR3 protein, called by TCRdb with MiXCR from the multiplex PCR reads. This table holds 440,000 or so distinct CDR3 sequences, more than 13% found once. Described time point: newly diagnosed GD, antithyroid drugs for less than 3 months. Following extraction of RNA from PBMCs, that RNA was used to make the TCR library. This sample also belongs to another study, concerning T cells in Graves' hyperthyroidism and ophthalmopathy.

The input for sequencing was peripheral blood mononuclear cells (PBMCs), taken at new diagnosis, from a patient treated with antithyroid drugs. Source of these receptors: a woman in her twenties or thirties with Graves disease.

This clonotype has a handful of counts. In DNA form, the CDR3 reads TGTGCCAGCAGCACGGACCCGGGACTAGGCTCCTACGAGCAGTACTTC. This encodes CASSTDPGLGSYEQYF. The chain links TRBV9 to TRBJ2-7, with 8 bases fitting TRBD2. This CDR3 is built from 16 residues. CDR1 and CDR2 (germline): SGDLS, YYNGEE. Losses at the gene ends were 4 bases for V and 0 bases for J; bases not matched to a gene: 9.

This chain uses TRBV7-9 with TRBJ2-5; D remains ambiguous. V was trimmed by 2 bases and J by 7 bases, leaving 11 bases between them. The CDR3 totals 13 residues. The germline V gene encodes CDR1 SEHNR and CDR2 FQNEAQ (reference sequence). The CDR3: CASSLSVSGTQYF. The CDR3, as DNA: TGTGCCAGCAGCTTATCTGTTTCGGGGACCCAGTACTTC.

Note on this clonotype: A much larger clone differs by one base, so this may be a read error. V gene TRBV28 combines with J gene TRBJ2-1, with a weak D call TRBD2 (6 bases). From germline, CDR1 is MDHEN and CDR2 SYDVKM. The V end lost 5 bases, the J end lost 7 bases, and 15 bases lay between the germline ends. This CDR3 contains 14 residues. CDR3 amino acids: CASSRLPGENEQFF. DNA for the CDR3: TGTGCCAGCAGTCGGCTACCGGGGGAGAATGAGCAGTTCTTC.

This clonotype was counted at least ten times. The rearrangement uses TRBV12-3 or TRBV12-4 and TRBJ2-7, with a tentative D call TRBD2 (5 bases). The V end was cut by 3 bases, the J end by 1 base, with 19 bases between. This CDR3 region has 17 residues. CDR3 in DNA: TGTGCCAGCAGTTTTACTTCATTCCTGGACTGGTCCTACGAGCAGTACTTC. Protein sequence: CASSFTSFLDWSYEQYF.

The CDR3 is CASSQLKAGRGGLGDTQYF. The CDR3 region has the DNA TGCGCCAGCAGCCAACTCAAGGCAGGTCGGGGGGGATTAGGAGATACGCAGTATTTT. The J gene is TRBJ2-3, the V gene TRBV4-1, with TRBD2 matching 8 bases. Trimming took 2 bases from V and 5 from J; bases not matched to a gene: 18. CDR1 is MGHRA, CDR2 YSYEKL, per germline. CDR3 length: 19 amino acids.

This chain links TRBV19 with TRBJ2-2; 10 bases are shared with TRBD2. CDR3 length: 20 residues. Germline V lookup: CDR1 LNHDA, CDR2 SQIVND (reference sequence). Trimming cost V 1 base and J 1 base; bases outside gene matches: 12. CDR3 coding DNA: TGTGCCAGTAGTATAGTTAGGCTAGCGGGAGTTTCCCTGAACACCGGGGAGCTGTTTTTT. Amino acids: CASSIVRLAGVSLNTGELFF.

This clonotype came up many times. The chain carries TRBV6-1 and TRBJ2-1, with 10 nucleotides matching TRBD2. CDR3 length equals 15 residues. Unmatched junction bases numbered 6, after V lost 1 base and J lost 9 bases. Germline CDR1 reads MNHNS; CDR2 reads SASEGT. The CDR3 is CASSEGTSGKTEQFF. The CDR3 DNA reads TGTGCCAGCAGTGAAGGCACTAGCGGGAAGACTGAGCAGTTCTTC.

The rearrangement joins TRBV7-9 to TRBJ2-2; 7 bases agree with TRBD2. The CDR3 runs 17 residues. V lost 1 base, J lost 4 bases, and 9 bases stayed unmatched. Looked up from germline, CDR1 is SEHNR and CDR2 is FQNEAQ (reference sequence). The DNA of the CDR3 is TGTGCCAGCAGCTTAGGCCCGAGACTAGCACTCACCGGGGAGCTGTTTTTT. Its protein is CASSLGPRLALTGELFF.

This clonotype came up many times. The rearrangement joins TRBV11-2 to TRBJ2-1; maybe TRBD1 (6 bases). The V gene's germline CDR1 is SGHAT and CDR2 FQNNGV. The CDR3 is 15 residues long. V lost 8 bases and J 0 bases, leaving 14 bases between the germline ends. The CDR3 loop is CASGQYRSSYNEQFF. The CDR3, as DNA: TGTGCCAGCGGACAGTACAGGAGCTCCTACAATGAGCAGTTCTTC.

Ten or more counts support this clonotype. The chain has TRBV29-1 and TRBJ2-4; unclear D gene. Germline-derived CDR1 and CDR2 are SQVTM and ANQGSEA. This CDR3 spans 15 amino acids. Trimming shortened V by 3 bases and J by 1 base, and 13 bases separated the two germline ends. CDR3 in amino acids: CSVEVGHGAKNIQYF. Here the CDR3 DNA reads TGCAGCGTTGAGGTCGGGCATGGGGCCAAAAACATTCAGTACTTC.

The sample holds a few counts of this clonotype. CDR3 protein: CATSDPGPRETQYF. For the CDR3, the DNA is TGTGCCACCAGTGACCCCGGACCCCGGGAGACCCAGTACTTC. The chain has TRBV24-1 and TRBJ2-7; D gene uncertain. The last part of the DNA fits TRBJ2-5 better; the J call may be wrong. CDR1 and CDR2 from the germline V gene are KGHDR and SFDVKD. The CDR3 totals 14 residues.

Many counts were recorded for this clonotype. The rearrangement uses TRBV12-3 or TRBV12-4 and TRBJ2-3; the match to TRBD2 covers 7 bases. After removal of 7 bases from V and 1 base from J, the junction contained 11 bases not matched to a gene. The CDR3 is 16 residues long. The CDR3 region is CASKGLGLGGTDTQYF. DNA of the CDR3: TGTGCCAGCAAGGGACTCGGACTAGGGGGCACAGATACGCAGTATTTT.

The rearrangement uses TRBV18 and TRBJ2-5; 7 bases match TRBD1. Germline V CDR1 and CDR2: KGHSH, LQKENI. There are 15 residues in the CDR3. V gave up 3 bases and J gave up 4 bases; unmatched junction bases: 8. In DNA form, the CDR3 reads TGTGCCAGCTCACCCGCGACAGGGCAGAGAGAGACCCAGTACTTC. It codes for CASSPATGQRETQYF. The whole variable domain, filled in from reference TRBV18 and TRBJ2-5, reads NAGVMQNPRHLVRRRGQEARLRCSPMKGHSHVYWYRQLPEEGLKFMVYLQKENIIDESGMPKERFSAEFPKEGPSILRIQQVVRGDSAAYFCASSPATGQRETQYFGPGTRLLVL.

The chain is built from TRBV12-3 or TRBV12-4 and TRBJ2-1, with TRBD1 identical over 10 bases. This CDR3 spans 14 amino acids. After removal of 6 bases from V and 6 bases from J, the junction contained 5 bases not matched to a gene. This CDR3 reads CASRTGTGANEQFF. In DNA, the CDR3 is TGTGCCAGCAGAACCGGGACAGGGGCCAATGAGCAGTTCTTC.

Points on this clonotype: A much larger clonotype is one base distant, so this may be a read error. This chain connects TRBV6-9 to TRBJ2-7; TRBD2 matches 7 bases. The trim removed 2 bases at V and 5 bases at J, leaving 9 bases unmatched. There are 15 residues in the CDR3. CDR1 and CDR2 (germline): MNHGY, SVAAGI. The CDR3 region is CASSYPGTTPNEQYF. Here the CDR3 DNA reads TGTGCCAGCAGTTATCCCGGGACTACTCCCAACGAGCAGTACTTC.

The V gene is TRBV6-5, the J gene TRBJ2-6; perhaps TRBD1 as D (5 bases). CDR1 and CDR2 (germline): MNHEY, SVGAGI. Trimming removed 2 bases at V and 4 bases at J, with 12 bases between. The CDR3 has 16 residues. The CDR3 loop is CASSYVQGPGANVLTF. DNA for the CDR3: TGTGCCAGCAGTTACGTCCAGGGCCCCGGGGCCAACGTCCTGACTTTC.

The rearrangement uses TRBV20-1 and TRBJ1-5, with a tentative D call TRBD1 (5 bases). Germline assignment: CDR1 DFQATT and CDR2 SNEGSKA (reference sequence). The length of the CDR3 is 14 residues. V was trimmed by 8 bases and J by 3 bases, leaving 17 bases between them. CDR3 in amino acids: CSYWGGIDNQPQHF. The CDR3 bases are TGCAGTTACTGGGGGGGGATCGACAATCAGCCCCAGCATTTT.